This is a list of T cell receptor beta chains from one sample in a study of response to subunit inactivated influenza vaccine. TCRdb re-derived calls from the RT-PCR reads in MiXCR, one entry per CDR3 protein. The sample lists hundreds of thousands of distinct CDR3 sequences, approximately 14% seen once, with under 14% in the top ten. The sequencing here drew on PBMCs from blood, taken 12 days after vaccination. The receptors shown here come from a man in his forties or fifties who received an inactivated influenza vaccine. Both conserved end residues are trimmed from each CDR3. Each record gives: J gene, clone size, V gene, CDR3 protein. A row's size may be missing; if present it is once, few, many or a size class.

TRBJ2-5,.,TRBV7-6,ASTGTRAETQY
TRBJ2-5,few,TRBV25-1,ASGIRTGAQETQY
TRBJ1-2,few,TRBV7-9,ASSLKSGDGYT
TRBJ2-7,few,TRBV12-3/TRBV12-4,ASTLTSGTYEQY
TRBJ2-3,.,TRBV7-2,ASSFYRRGRGTDTQY
TRBJ2-1,few,TRBV11-1,ASSLSPYKRGNYNEQF
TRBJ2-7,few,TRBV5-1,ASSSRDILNYEQY
TRBJ1-5,many,TRBV5-1,ASSLEGQPKQPQH
TRBJ2-1,few,TRBV4-1,ASSQVTTHNEQF
TRBJ2-1,.,TRBV15,ATSRDSGRYNEQF
TRBJ2-2,few,TRBV7-3,ASSDRGTGELF
TRBJ2-2,few,TRBV4-3,ASSQVIPGELF
TRBJ2-7,few,TRBV7-2,ASSSFGRLGEQY
TRBJ2-2,few,TRBV6-5,ASSYFSGRPTGELF
TRBJ1-1,few,TRBV11-3,ASSLRFWTEAF
TRBJ2-7,few,TRBV20-1,SASQQIEQY
TRBJ2-1,few,TRBV20-1,SAKGLVGYNEQF
TRBJ1-5,.,TRBV24-1,ATSAGGSGQPQH
TRBJ2-2,few,TRBV12-3/TRBV12-4,ASSFLGLSNTGELF
TRBJ2-2,.,TRBV20-1,SARIAGTNTGELF
TRBJ2-7,.,TRBV10-3,AISDSRDYEQY
TRBJ2-5,few,TRBV2,ASSDEGEETQY
TRBJ2-3,few,TRBV3-1,ASSQGVNPGTDTQY
TRBJ1-2,once,TRBV6-1,ASSPGRGLGGYT
TRBJ2-3,few,TRBV5-1,ASSLGALRGGDTQY
TRBJ1-3,.,TRBV10-3,AISDGNTIY
TRBJ1-1,.,TRBV18,ASSPLTTEAF
TRBJ2-1,few,TRBV6-5,ASSYGTSGKVEQF
TRBJ2-7,few,TRBV6-4,ASSYQQGYEQY
TRBJ2-7,.,TRBV20-1,SVPRITTYEQY
TRBJ2-3,few,TRBV12-3/TRBV12-4,ASSFLGSDTQY
TRBJ2-3,.,TRBV11-2,ASSRGSGPTDTQY
TRBJ2-3,few,TRBV5-1,ASRDGSSTDTQY
TRBJ2-7,.,TRBV2,ASSEAGIVYEQY
TRBJ2-1,few,TRBV2,ASSERSYLAGGPLDNEQF
TRBJ1-2,.,TRBV6-1,ASSEDPGGAGYT
TRBJ2-2,many,TRBV12-3/TRBV12-4,ASSLSGSNAGELF
TRBJ2-6,once,TRBV5-1,ASSSGTGSGANVLT
TRBJ2-1,.,TRBV2,ASRRRNEQF
TRBJ2-7,few,TRBV4-1,ASRWGVQESYEQY
TRBJ2-1,few,TRBV6-5,ASSYSGLSLDEQF
TRBJ2-3,few,TRBV7-2,ASFTRTSMADTQY
TRBJ1-2,.,TRBV6-1,ASRTQGLQTSYT
TRBJ2-5,few,TRBV20-1,SAPGWDSQETQY
TRBJ1-2,few,TRBV25-1,ASSGTMTANYGYT